A selection of T cell receptor beta chains follows, all from one sample in a study of blood T cell repertoires in COVID-19. Sequenced by immunoSEQ multiplex PCR; TCRdb stores in-frame clones only, minus some. The table has 200,000 to 250,000 clones, about 90% seen once. Material for sequencing was PBMCs or T cells enriched from blood (not recorded which). Receptors originate from a man younger than 40 who had been exposed to COVID-19. Both conserved end residues are part of each CDR3. Each record gives: D gene, J gene, clone size, V gene, CDR3 DNA, CDR3 protein. D genes are given only for firm matches. Only part of the rows carry a size: once, few, many, or a class if the clone is expanded.

d_call: TRBD1; j_call: TRBJ2-7; clone_size: few; v_call: TRBV18; cdr3_nt: TGTGCCAGCTCACCAACTGACAGGGGCGAGCAGTACTTC; cdr3_aa: CASSPTDRGEQYF
d_call: TRBD1; j_call: TRBJ2-7; clone_size: -; v_call: TRBV4-3; cdr3_nt: TGCGCCAGCAGCCTAGGGACAGGGGGCGGCGAGCAGTACTTC; cdr3_aa: CASSLGTGGGEQYF
d_call: -; j_call: TRBJ1-3; clone_size: -; v_call: TRBV30; cdr3_nt: TGTGCCTGGAGTGCAGGGATTTCCCCCAACTCTGGAAACACCATATATTTT; cdr3_aa: CAWSAGISPNSGNTIYF
d_call: -; j_call: TRBJ2-1; clone_size: -; v_call: TRBV15; cdr3_nt: TGTGCCGCCTACTCCCCCGGTGGGGGGTCCTACAATGAGCAGTTCTTC; cdr3_aa: CAAYSPGGGSYNEQFF
d_call: -; j_call: TRBJ1-2; clone_size: -; v_call: TRBV28; cdr3_nt: TGTGCCAGCAGTACGACAGCGTATGGCTACACCTTC; cdr3_aa: CASSTTAYGYTF
d_call: TRBD2; j_call: TRBJ2-5; clone_size: -; v_call: TRBV5-1; cdr3_nt: TGCGCCAGCAGCTTGGTACCAAGCGGGGGGGAGGGAGAGACCCAGTACTTC; cdr3_aa: CASSLVPSGGEGETQYF
d_call: -; j_call: TRBJ2-2; clone_size: -; v_call: TRBV4-3; cdr3_nt: TGCGCCAGCAGCCAATCGATACAGGGCGCGAACACCGGGGAGCTGTTTTTT; cdr3_aa: CASSQSIQGANTGELFF
d_call: TRBD1; j_call: TRBJ1-1; clone_size: -; v_call: TRBV30; cdr3_nt: TGTGCCTGGAGTGTACAGGGGATAGGGAGGACTGAAGCTTTCTTT; cdr3_aa: CAWSVQGIGRTEAFF
d_call: -; j_call: TRBJ2-2; clone_size: -; v_call: TRBV5-1; cdr3_nt: TGCGCCAGCAGCGTCTTAAACGGGGAGCTGTTTTTT; cdr3_aa: CASSVLNGELFF
d_call: -; j_call: TRBJ1-2; clone_size: -; v_call: TRBV4-2; cdr3_nt: TGTGCCAGCAGCCAAGATGGCTTGGACTATGGCTACACCTTC; cdr3_aa: CASSQDGLDYGYTF
d_call: -; j_call: TRBJ1-4; clone_size: -; v_call: TRBV4-1; cdr3_nt: TGCGCCAGCAGTCGCCTTGACAGGCAACTCGTCTACTCCGGAATCGAAAAACTGTTTTTT; cdr3_aa: CASSRLDRQLVYSGIEKLFF
d_call: -; j_call: TRBJ1-1; clone_size: -; v_call: TRBV5-1; cdr3_nt: TGCGCCAGCAGCTCGACGGGAATGAACACTGAAGCTTTCTTT; cdr3_aa: CASSSTGMNTEAFF
d_call: TRBD1; j_call: TRBJ1-1; clone_size: -; v_call: TRBV5-1; cdr3_nt: TGCGCCAGCAGCCCGGGACAGGGGCACACTGAAGCTTTCTTT; cdr3_aa: CASSPGQGHTEAFF
d_call: -; j_call: TRBJ2-1; clone_size: once; v_call: TRBV7-9; cdr3_nt: TGTGCCAGCAGCTTAAGTGGGGGCTGGCACAATGAGCAGTTCTTC; cdr3_aa: CASSLSGGWHNEQFF
d_call: TRBD1; j_call: TRBJ2-7; clone_size: -; v_call: TRBV12-3/TRBV12-4; cdr3_nt: TGTGCCAGCAGTTCCGACAGGGACTACGAGCAGTACTTC; cdr3_aa: CASSSDRDYEQYF
d_call: -; j_call: TRBJ2-5; clone_size: -; v_call: TRBV5-1; cdr3_nt: TGCGCCAGCAGCGCGGTTGGGTCCGACACAGGGGAGACCCAGTACTTC; cdr3_aa: CASSAVGSDTGETQYF
d_call: TRBD2; j_call: TRBJ2-3; clone_size: -; v_call: TRBV9; cdr3_nt: TGTGCCAGCAGCGGGTTTATCGAGCGGGGGAAACCCACAGATACGCAGTATTTT; cdr3_aa: CASSGFIERGKPTDTQYF
d_call: -; j_call: TRBJ2-7; clone_size: -; v_call: TRBV5-5; cdr3_nt: TGTGCCAGCAGCTTGGGAGGGGGGGCCAGCTCCTACGAGCAGTACTTC; cdr3_aa: CASSLGGGASSYEQYF
d_call: -; j_call: TRBJ1-2; clone_size: few; v_call: TRBV30; cdr3_nt: TGTGCCTCCTCTTCAGGGTTAGTGAGCTATGGCTACACCTTC; cdr3_aa: CASSSGLVSYGYTF
d_call: -; j_call: TRBJ2-1; clone_size: once; v_call: TRBV9; cdr3_nt: TGTGCCAGCAGCGTAGTTGAGGTGAGTTCCTACAATGAGCAGTTCTTC; cdr3_aa: CASSVVEVSSYNEQFF
d_call: -; j_call: TRBJ1-1; clone_size: -; v_call: TRBV27; cdr3_nt: TGTGCCAGCAGTTTATATCCAGGCGGGTGGAAGAACACTGAAGCTTTCTTT; cdr3_aa: CASSLYPGGWKNTEAFF
d_call: -; j_call: TRBJ1-3; clone_size: -; v_call: TRBV19; cdr3_nt: TGTGCCAGTAGTCCCAGGGGATCTGGAAACACCATATATTTT; cdr3_aa: CASSPRGSGNTIYF
d_call: -; j_call: TRBJ2-4; clone_size: -; v_call: TRBV7-9; cdr3_nt: TGTGCCAGCAGCTCTTCGGACTCCATAGCCAAAAACATTCAGTACTTC; cdr3_aa: CASSSSDSIAKNIQYF
d_call: -; j_call: TRBJ2-7; clone_size: -; v_call: TRBV30; cdr3_nt: TGTGCCTGGAGTGCTACTCAAGGGGTACTGTACTTC; cdr3_aa: CAWSATQGVLYF
d_call: -; j_call: TRBJ2-6; clone_size: -; v_call: TRBV5-4; cdr3_nt: TGTGCCAGCATCAGCAGGGCTGGGGCCAACGTCCTGACTTTC; cdr3_aa: CASISRAGANVLTF
d_call: TRBD1; j_call: TRBJ1-2; clone_size: -; v_call: TRBV3-1/TRBV3-2; cdr3_nt: TGTGCCAGCAGCCGAGGGACAGGGGGACATGGCTACACCTTC; cdr3_aa: CASSRGTGGHGYTF
d_call: -; j_call: TRBJ1-1; clone_size: -; v_call: TRBV19; cdr3_nt: TGTGCCAGTAGTAAGAGAAAACAGGGCGGTGGAACTGAAGCTTTCTTT; cdr3_aa: CASSKRKQGGGTEAFF
d_call: TRBD1; j_call: TRBJ1-1; clone_size: once; v_call: TRBV6-5; cdr3_nt: TGTGCCAGCAGTTCGATCAGGGGGACCACTGAAGCTTTCTTT; cdr3_aa: CASSSIRGTTEAFF
d_call: TRBD2; j_call: TRBJ2-1; clone_size: -; v_call: TRBV5-5; cdr3_nt: TGTGCCAGCGGTGCGGGGGGCATGTGGTCCTACAATGAGCAGTTCTTC; cdr3_aa: CASGAGGMWSYNEQFF
d_call: TRBD2; j_call: TRBJ2-1; clone_size: once; v_call: TRBV7-9; cdr3_nt: TGTGCCAGCAGCTTAGGGCGGGGGTACGATGAGCAGTTCTTC; cdr3_aa: CASSLGRGYDEQFF
d_call: -; j_call: TRBJ2-3; clone_size: -; v_call: TRBV4-1; cdr3_nt: TGCGCCAGCAGCCAAGGGAGCGGCCCCATGGAGACAGATACGCAGTATTTT; cdr3_aa: CASSQGSGPMETDTQYF
d_call: -; j_call: TRBJ1-1; clone_size: few; v_call: TRBV11-3; cdr3_nt: TGTGCCAGCAGCTTACGCATTACTCCCGGGGGGATTGAAGCTTTCTTT; cdr3_aa: CASSLRITPGGIEAFF
d_call: -; j_call: TRBJ1-5; clone_size: -; v_call: TRBV15; cdr3_nt: TGTGCCACCAGCAGAGAGGGAGGCGGCAATCAGCCCCAGCATTTT; cdr3_aa: CATSREGGGNQPQHF
d_call: -; j_call: TRBJ2-7; clone_size: -; v_call: TRBV4-1; cdr3_nt: TGCGCCAGCAGCCCAGCCGACAGGCCGCCCTACGAGCAGTACTTC; cdr3_aa: CASSPADRPPYEQYF
d_call: TRBD1; j_call: TRBJ2-3; clone_size: -; v_call: TRBV18; cdr3_nt: TGTGCCAGCTCACTCGAACGGGACAGATGGGGTGATACGCAGTATTTT; cdr3_aa: CASSLERDRWGDTQYF
d_call: TRBD1; j_call: TRBJ1-1; clone_size: -; v_call: TRBV30; cdr3_nt: TGTGTGTCCATTTCAATATACAGGGGCCCGTATATGAACACTGAAGCTTTCTTT; cdr3_aa: CVSISIYRGPYMNTEAFF
d_call: TRBD2; j_call: TRBJ2-2; clone_size: -; v_call: TRBV11-3; cdr3_nt: TGTGCCAGCAGCCCAGCGGGGGGGAAGGTTGCCGGGGAGCTGTTTTTT; cdr3_aa: CASSPAGGKVAGELFF
d_call: -; j_call: TRBJ1-3; clone_size: -; v_call: TRBV25-1; cdr3_nt: TGTGCCAGCAGTGTGGCATTCGGAAACACCATATATTTT; cdr3_aa: CASSVAFGNTIYF
d_call: TRBD1; j_call: TRBJ1-1; clone_size: -; v_call: TRBV9; cdr3_nt: TGTGCCAGCAGCGCCACCGGGACAGCCATGAACACTGAAGCTTTCTTT; cdr3_aa: CASSATGTAMNTEAFF
d_call: TRBD1; j_call: TRBJ1-4; clone_size: -; v_call: TRBV7-9; cdr3_nt: TGTGCCAGCAGGAGGACAGGTGGAGATGAAAAACTGTTTTTT; cdr3_aa: CASRRTGGDEKLFF
d_call: -; j_call: TRBJ1-1; clone_size: -; v_call: TRBV20-1; cdr3_nt: TGCAGTGCTAGCAGGGGTGTAGCTTTCTTT; cdr3_aa: CSASRGVAFF
d_call: -; j_call: TRBJ2-7; clone_size: -; v_call: TRBV3-1/TRBV3-2; cdr3_nt: TGTGCCAGCAGCCAAGTAATTGGCACCTACGAGCAGTACTTC; cdr3_aa: CASSQVIGTYEQYF
d_call: -; j_call: TRBJ2-3; clone_size: once; v_call: TRBV19; cdr3_nt: TGTGCCAGTAGTCTCGGTGGGGGCCAGGGCACAGATACGCAGTATTTT; cdr3_aa: CASSLGGGQGTDTQYF